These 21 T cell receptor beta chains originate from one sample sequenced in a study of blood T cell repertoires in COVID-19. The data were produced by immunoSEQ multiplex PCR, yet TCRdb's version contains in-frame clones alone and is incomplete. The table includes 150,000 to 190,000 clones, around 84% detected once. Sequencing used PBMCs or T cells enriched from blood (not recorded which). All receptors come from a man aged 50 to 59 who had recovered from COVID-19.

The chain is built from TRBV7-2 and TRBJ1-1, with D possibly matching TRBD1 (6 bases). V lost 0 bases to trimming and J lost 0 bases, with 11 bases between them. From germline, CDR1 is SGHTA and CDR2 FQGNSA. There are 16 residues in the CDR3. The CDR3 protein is CASSLAGGQMNTEAFF. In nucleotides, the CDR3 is TGTGCCAGCAGCTTAGCCGGAGGACAGATGAACACTGAAGCTTTCTTT.

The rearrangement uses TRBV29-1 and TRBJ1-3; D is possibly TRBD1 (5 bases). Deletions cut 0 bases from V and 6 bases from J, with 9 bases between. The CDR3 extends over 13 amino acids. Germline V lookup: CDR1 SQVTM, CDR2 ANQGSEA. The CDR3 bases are TGCAGCGTTGAAGACGGGGGTGTAAACACCATATATTTT. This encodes CSVEDGGVNTIYF.

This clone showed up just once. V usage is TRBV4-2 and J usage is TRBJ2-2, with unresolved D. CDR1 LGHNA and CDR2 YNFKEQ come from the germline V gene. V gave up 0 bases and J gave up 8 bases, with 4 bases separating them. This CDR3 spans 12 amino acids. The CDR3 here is CASSQDRGELFF. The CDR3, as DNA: TGTGCCAGCAGCCAAGATAGAGGGGAGCTGTTTTTT.

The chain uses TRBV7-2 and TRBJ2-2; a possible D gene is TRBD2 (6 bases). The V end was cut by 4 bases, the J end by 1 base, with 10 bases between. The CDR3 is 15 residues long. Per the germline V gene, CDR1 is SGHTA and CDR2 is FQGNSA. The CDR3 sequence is CASSWDSLNTGELFF. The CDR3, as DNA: TGTGCCAGCAGCTGGGACTCACTGAACACCGGGGAGCTGTTTTTT.

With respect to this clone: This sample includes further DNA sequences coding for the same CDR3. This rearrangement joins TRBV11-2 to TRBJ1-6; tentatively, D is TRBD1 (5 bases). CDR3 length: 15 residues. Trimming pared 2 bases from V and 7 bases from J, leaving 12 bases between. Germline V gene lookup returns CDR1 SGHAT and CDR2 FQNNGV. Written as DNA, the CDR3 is TGTGCCAGCAGCTTACGGGCCAGGGCCAATTCACCCCTCCACTTT. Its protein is CASSLRARANSPLHF.

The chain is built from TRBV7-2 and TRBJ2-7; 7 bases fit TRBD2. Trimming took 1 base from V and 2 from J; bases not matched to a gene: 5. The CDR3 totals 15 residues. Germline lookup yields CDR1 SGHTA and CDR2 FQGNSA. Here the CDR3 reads CASSLVGGDAYEQYF. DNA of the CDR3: TGTGCCAGCAGCTTAGTTGGGGGGGATGCCTACGAGCAGTACTTC.

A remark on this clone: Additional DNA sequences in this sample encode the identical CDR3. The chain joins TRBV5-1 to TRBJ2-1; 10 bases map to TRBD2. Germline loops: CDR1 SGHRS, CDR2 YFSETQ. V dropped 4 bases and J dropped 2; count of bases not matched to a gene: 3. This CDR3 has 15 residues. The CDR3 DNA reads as TGCGCCAGCAGCCCTGGGACTAGCGCCTACAATGAGCAGTTCTTC. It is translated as CASSPGTSAYNEQFF. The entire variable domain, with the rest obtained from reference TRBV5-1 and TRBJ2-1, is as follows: KAGVTQTPRYLIKTRGQQVTLSCSPISGHRSVSWYQQTPGQGLQFLFEYFSETQRNKGNFPGRFSGRQFSNSRSEMNVSTLELGDSALYLCASSPGTSAYNEQFFGPGTRLTVL.

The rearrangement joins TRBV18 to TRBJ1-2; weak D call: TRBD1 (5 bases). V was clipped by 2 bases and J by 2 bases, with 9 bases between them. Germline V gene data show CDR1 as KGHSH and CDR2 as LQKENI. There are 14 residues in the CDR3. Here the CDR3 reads CASSPAGKNYGYTF. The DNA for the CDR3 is TGTGCCAGCTCACCAGCAGGGAAAAACTATGGCTACACCTTC.

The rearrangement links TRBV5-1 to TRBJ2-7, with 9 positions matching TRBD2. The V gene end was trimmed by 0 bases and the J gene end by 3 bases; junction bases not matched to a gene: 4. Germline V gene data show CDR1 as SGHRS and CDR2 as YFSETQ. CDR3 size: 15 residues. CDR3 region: CASSLVPSGDYEQYF. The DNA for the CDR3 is TGCGCCAGCAGCTTGGTGCCTAGCGGGGACTACGAGCAGTACTTC.

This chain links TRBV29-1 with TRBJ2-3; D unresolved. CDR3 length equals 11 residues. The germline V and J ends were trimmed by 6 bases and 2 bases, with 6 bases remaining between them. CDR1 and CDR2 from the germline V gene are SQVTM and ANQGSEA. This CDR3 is CSVDSTDTQYF. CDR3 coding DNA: TGCAGCGTCGACTCCACAGATACGCAGTATTTT.

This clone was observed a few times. CDR3 DNA: TGTGCCAGCAGCGTTGGACAGGGGTTAGAGACCCAGTACTTC. Translated: CASSVGQGLETQYF. V is TRBV9 and J is TRBJ2-5; TRBD1 agrees at 9 bases. The CDR3 is 14 residues long. The germline CDR1 and CDR2 sequences are SGDLS and YYNGEE. J gave up 4 bases and V 2 bases, and 3 bases lay outside the gene matches.

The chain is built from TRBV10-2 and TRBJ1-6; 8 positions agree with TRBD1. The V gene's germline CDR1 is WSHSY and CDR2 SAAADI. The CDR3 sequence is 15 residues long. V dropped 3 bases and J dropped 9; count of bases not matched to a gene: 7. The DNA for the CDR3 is TGCGCCAGCAGTGATTGGGACAGGCCCAGTTCACCCCTCCACTTT. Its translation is CASSDWDRPSSPLHF.

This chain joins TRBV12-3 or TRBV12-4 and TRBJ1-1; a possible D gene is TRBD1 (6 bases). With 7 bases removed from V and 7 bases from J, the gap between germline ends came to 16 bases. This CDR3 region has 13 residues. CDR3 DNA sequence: TGTGCCAGCATCCCACAGGGCGTCGGTGAAGCTTTCTTT. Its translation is CASIPQGVGEAFF.

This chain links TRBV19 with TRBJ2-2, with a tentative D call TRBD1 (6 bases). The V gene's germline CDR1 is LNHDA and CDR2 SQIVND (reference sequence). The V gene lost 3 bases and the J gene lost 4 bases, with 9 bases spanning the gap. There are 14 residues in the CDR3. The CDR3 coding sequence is TGTGCCAGTAGTATCGGGACAAGCACCGGGGAGCTGTTTTTT. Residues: CASSIGTSTGELFF.

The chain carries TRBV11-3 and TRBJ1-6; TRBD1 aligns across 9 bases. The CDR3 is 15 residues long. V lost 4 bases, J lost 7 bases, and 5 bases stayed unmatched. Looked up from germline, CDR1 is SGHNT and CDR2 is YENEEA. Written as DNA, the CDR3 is TGTGCCAGCAGCTCGGCCGGGACAGGGAATTCACCCCTCCACTTT. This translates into CASSSAGTGNSPLHF.

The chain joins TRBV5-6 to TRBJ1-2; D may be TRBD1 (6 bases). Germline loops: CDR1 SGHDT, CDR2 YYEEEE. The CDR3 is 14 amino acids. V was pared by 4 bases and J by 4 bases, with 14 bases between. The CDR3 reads CASSQQPRGYGYTF. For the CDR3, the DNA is TGTGCCAGCAGCCAACAACCCAGGGGCTATGGCTACACCTTC.

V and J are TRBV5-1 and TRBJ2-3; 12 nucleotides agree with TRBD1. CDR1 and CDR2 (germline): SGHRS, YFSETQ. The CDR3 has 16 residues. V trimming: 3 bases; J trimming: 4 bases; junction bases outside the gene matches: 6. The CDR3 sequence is CASSSYGTGGPDTQYF. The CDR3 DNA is TGCGCCAGCAGCTCTTACGGGACAGGGGGCCCAGATACGCAGTATTTT.

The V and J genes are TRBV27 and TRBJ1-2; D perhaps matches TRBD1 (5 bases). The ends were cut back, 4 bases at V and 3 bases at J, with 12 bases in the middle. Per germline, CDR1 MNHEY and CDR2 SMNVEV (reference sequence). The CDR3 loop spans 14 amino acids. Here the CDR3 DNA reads TGTGCCAGCAGTTACTCCAGGGTAGACTATGGCTACACCTTC. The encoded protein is CASSYSRVDYGYTF.

The CDR3 loop is CASSSGTGWTQTQYF. For the CDR3, the DNA is TGCGCCAGCAGCTCCGGGACAGGGTGGACTCAGACCCAGTACTTC. The chain employs TRBV5-1 and TRBJ2-5; 9 bases match TRBD1. The germline gives CDR1 SGHRS, CDR2 YFSETQ. V trimming: 3 bases; J trimming: 6 bases; junction bases outside the gene matches: 9. The CDR3 totals 15 residues.

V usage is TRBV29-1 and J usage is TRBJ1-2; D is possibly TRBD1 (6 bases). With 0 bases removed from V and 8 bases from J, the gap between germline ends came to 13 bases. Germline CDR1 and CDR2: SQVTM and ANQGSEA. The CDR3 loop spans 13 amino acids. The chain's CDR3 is CSVEEGAPSGYTF. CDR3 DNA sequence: TGCAGCGTTGAAGAGGGGGCGCCGTCCGGCTACACCTTC.

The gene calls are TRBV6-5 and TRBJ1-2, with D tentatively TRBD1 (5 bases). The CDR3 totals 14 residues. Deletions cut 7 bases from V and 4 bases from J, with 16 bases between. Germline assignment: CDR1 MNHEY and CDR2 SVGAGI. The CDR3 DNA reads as TGTGCCAGCACCCGGCCTCAGGGTCCCTATGGCTACACCTTC. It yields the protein CASTRPQGPYGYTF.